What follows are 22 T cell receptor beta chains derived from one specimen sequenced in a study of response to subunit inactivated influenza vaccine. Using its own MiXCR run on the RT-PCR reads, TCRdb lists one record per CDR3 protein. The data hold about 650,000 distinct CDR3 sequences, with more than 15% observed a single time. The source was PBMCs from blood, collected roughly 12 days after vaccination. Every receptor here comes from a middle-aged man who received an inactivated influenza vaccine.

In its sample, this clonotype was seen a few times. V usage is TRBV28 and J usage is TRBJ2-7; TRBD1 matches at 9 bases. Germline trimming cut 4 bases from V and 7 bases from J; bases unmatched to any gene: 14. The CDR3 has 16 amino acids. The V gene's germline CDR1 is MDHEN and CDR2 SYDVKM. CDR3 region: CASSWTSGTGMREQYF. The CDR3, as DNA: TGTGCCAGCAGTTGGACTTCCGGGACAGGGATGAGGGAGCAGTACTTC.

The chain employs TRBV7-2 and TRBJ2-6, with D tentatively TRBD2 (5 bases). Germline values: CDR1 SGHTA, CDR2 FQGNSA. V shed 2 bases and J shed 2 bases, with 10 bases lying between them. CDR3 size: 16 residues. The CDR3 region has the DNA TGTGCCAGCAGCTTAAGCTACGGGGCTGGGGCCAACGTCCTGACTTTC. As protein: CASSLSYGAGANVLTF. Full variable domain (outside the CDR3, taken from reference TRBV7-2 and TRBJ2-6): GAGVSQSPSNKVTEKGKDVELRCDPISGHTALYWYRQSLGQGLEFLIYFQGNSAPDKSGLPSDRFSAERTGGSVSTLTIQRTQQEDSAVYLCASSLSYGAGANVLTFGAGSRLTVL.

V and J are TRBV4-3 and TRBJ2-2, with 7 positions matching TRBD1. V lost 4 bases and J lost 6; bases outside the gene matches: 5. Germline V gives CDR1 LGHNA, CDR2 YSLEER. This CDR3 has 14 residues. CDR3 nucleotide sequence: TGCGCCAGCAGCCGAGGACAGGAGGCCGGGGAGCTGTTTTTT. This translates into CASSRGQEAGELFF.

This clonotype was counted between two and nine times. J is TRBJ2-4 and V is TRBV7-9; tentative D call: TRBD1 (6 bases). Trimming left V 5 bases short and J 5 bases short, with 16 bases between. CDR1 is SEHNR, CDR2 FQNEAQ, per germline (reference sequence). There are 15 residues in the CDR3. The DNA of the CDR3 is TGTGCCAGCAGCCCTCTTAGGGGGTCTCAAAACATTCAGTACTTC. It is translated as CASSPLRGSQNIQYF.

The CDR3 loop is CASSEWGAGDEQYF. The CDR3 coding sequence is TGTGCCAGCAGTGAATGGGGCGCAGGGGACGAGCAGTACTTC. This sequence joins TRBV2 and TRBJ2-7; TRBD1 is a possible D gene (6 bases). Trimming shortened V by 2 bases and J by 5 bases, and 13 bases separated the two germline ends. CDR3 length equals 14 residues. CDR1 is SNHLY, CDR2 FYNNEI, per germline.

The rearrangement links TRBV11-2 to TRBJ1-2; D not resolved. The length of the CDR3 is 14 residues. Per germline, CDR1 SGHAT and CDR2 FQNNGV. Trimming left V 6 bases short and J 0 bases short, with 11 bases between. CDR3 region: CASRIDTSNYGYTF. The CDR3 DNA follows: TGTGCCAGCAGGATAGACACATCTAACTATGGCTACACCTTC.

The CDR3 DNA is TGTGCCAGCAGCTTAGCGCTAGGGGAGTTCGAAAACACCATATATTTT. Its translation is CASSLALGEFENTIYF. The rearrangement links TRBV7-9 to TRBJ1-3, with D tentatively TRBD1 (5 bases). V dropped 0 bases and J dropped 6 bases, with 15 bases sitting between them. The CDR3 loop spans 16 amino acids. In germline, CDR1 is SEHNR, CDR2 FQNEAQ (reference sequence). The whole variable domain, remainder taken from reference TRBV7-9 and TRBJ1-3, is DTGVSQNPRHKITKRGQNVTFRCDPISEHNRLYWYRQTLGQGPEFLTYFQNEAQLEKSRLLSDRFSAERPKGSFSTLEIQRTEQGDSAMYLCASSLALGEFENTIYFGEGSWLTVV.

This clonotype was counted between two and nine times. The V call is TRBV29-1, the J call TRBJ1-1; tentatively, D is TRBD1 (5 bases). Trimming left V 5 bases short and J 10 bases short, with 20 bases between. Germline-derived CDR1 and CDR2 are SQVTM and ANQGSEA. CDR3 size: 13 residues. The CDR3 here is CSVRRRDASGAFF. The CDR3 DNA reads TGCAGCGTTCGCCGCCGGGACGCTTCGGGAGCTTTCTTT.

This clonotype occurred many times. This chain connects TRBV6-1 to TRBJ2-1; 12 bases are shared with TRBD2. CDR1 and CDR2 from the germline V gene are MNHNS and SASEGT. The CDR3 totals 16 residues. V lost 4 bases and J lost 6; bases outside the gene matches: 7. The CDR3 region has the DNA TGTGCCAGCAGTGTTTTTTCTAGCGGGGGGGCCAATGAGCAGTTCTTC. This codes for CASSVFSSGGANEQFF.

This clonotype was counted ten times or more. The rearrangement joins TRBV5-1 to TRBJ2-2; 8 nucleotides align to TRBD1. Germline V CDR1 and CDR2: SGHRS, YFSETQ. V lost 4 bases to trimming and J lost 4 bases; unmatched junction nucleotides: 9. The CDR3 is made up of 16 amino acids. The CDR3 here is CASSDRGPGVTGELFF. The CDR3 DNA is TGCGCCAGCAGCGACAGGGGTCCTGGTGTCACCGGGGAGCTGTTTTTT.

This clonotype was found a few times. The CDR3 nucleotides are TGTGCCACCAGCAGGGGTCGGGACAATCAGCCCCAGCATTTT. Its translation is CATSRGRDNQPQHF. V and J are TRBV15 and TRBJ1-5; D not certain. This CDR3 region has 14 residues. Germline CDR1 reads LNHNV; CDR2 reads YYDKDF (reference sequence). V was pared by 3 bases and J by 3 bases, with 9 bases between. Together with reference TRBV15 and TRBJ1-5, the CDR3 gives the full variable domain: DAMVIQNPRYQVTQFGKPVTLSCSQTLNHNVMYWYQQKSSQAPKLLFHYYDKDFNNEADTPDNFQSRRPNTSFCFLDIRSPGLGDTAMYLCATSRGRDNQPQHFGDGTRLSIL.

There are a few counts of this clonotype. J is TRBJ2-7 and V is TRBV6-2 or TRBV6-3, with 8 positions matching TRBD1. Germline CDR1 is MNHEY and CDR2 is SVGEGT. The length of the CDR3 is 14 residues. V was pared by 2 bases and J by 5 bases, with 5 bases of the junction left unmatched. The CDR3 bases are TGTGCCAGCAGTTACGCGGGACAGGCCCACGAGCAGTACTTC. Residues: CASSYAGQAHEQYF.

The chain uses TRBV14 and TRBJ2-7; tentative D call: TRBD1 (5 bases). Germline-derived CDR1 and CDR2 are SGHDN and FVKESK. V was pared by 1 base and J by 6 bases, with 13 bases between. The CDR3 is 14 amino acids. Here the CDR3 reads CASSQVYARGEQYF. Here the CDR3 DNA reads TGTGCCAGCAGCCAAGTTTACGCTAGGGGCGAGCAGTACTTC.

This clonotype came up a few times. The V gene is TRBV5-6, the J gene TRBJ1-4, with D unresolved. The ends were cut back, 2 bases at V and 5 bases at J, with 10 bases in the middle. The CDR3 consists of 14 residues. From germline, CDR1 is SGHDT and CDR2 YYEEEE. This CDR3 reads CASSFLGRNEKLFF. CDR3 nucleotides: TGTGCCAGCAGCTTCCTGGGGAGGAATGAAAAACTGTTTTTT.

There are many counts of this clonotype. V gene TRBV4-3 combines with J gene TRBJ2-3; D may be TRBD1 or TRBD2 (5 bases each). The germline CDR1 and CDR2 sequences are LGHNA and YSLEER. V was shortened by 1 base and J by 2 bases, with 7 bases between the two germline ends. The CDR3 is 14 amino acids. CDR3 DNA: TGCGCCAGCAGCCAAGGGGGGACCACAGATACGCAGTATTTT. Translated, it gives CASSQGGTTDTQYF.

This chain links TRBV7-2 with TRBJ1-4; TRBD1 is a possible D gene (5 bases). Germline CDR1 and CDR2: SGHTA and FQGNSA. The CDR3 contains 15 residues. V was shortened by 5 bases and J by 0 bases, with 10 bases between the two germline ends. The CDR3 DNA reads TGTGCCAGCAGCATCCAGGGTGCAACTAATGAAAAACTGTTTTTT. The encoded protein is CASSIQGATNEKLFF.

This clonotype has at least ten counts. V usage is TRBV5-5 and J usage is TRBJ2-1; D is possibly TRBD2 (5 bases). V lost 4 bases and J 8 bases, leaving 10 bases between the germline ends. CDR3 size: 12 residues. Germline V lookup: CDR1 SGHKS, CDR2 YYEKEE (reference sequence). CDR3 protein: CASSHSSYEQFF. DNA of the CDR3: TGTGCCAGCAGCCACTCTAGCTATGAGCAGTTCTTC. Combining the CDR3 with reference TRBV5-5 and TRBJ2-1 gives the whole variable domain DAGVTQSPTHLIKTRGQQVTLRCSPISGHKSVSWYQQVLGQGPQFIFQYYEKEERGRGNFPDRFSARQFPNYSSELNVNALLLGDSALYLCASSHSSYEQFFGPGTRLTVL.

The CDR3 DNA reads as TGCAGTGCTAGAGACCCGGACTTCGGAAATGAGCAGTTCTTC. Encoded protein: CSARDPDFGNEQFF. The chain carries TRBV20-1 and TRBJ2-1, with D possibly matching TRBD2 (5 bases). V dropped 0 bases and J dropped 7 bases, with 13 bases sitting between them. The CDR3 consists of 14 residues. Germline V gene lookup returns CDR1 DFQATT and CDR2 SNEGSKA (reference sequence).

This clonotype came up a few times. This chain connects TRBV7-6 to TRBJ2-5, with no clear D. The CDR3 covers 13 residues. With 5 bases removed from V and 4 bases from J, the gap between germline ends came to 11 bases. The V gene's germline CDR1 is SGHVS and CDR2 FNYEAQ. The CDR3: CASSLKPRETQYF. DNA for the CDR3: TGTGCCAGCAGCCTCAAACCACGAGAGACCCAGTACTTC.

This sequence joins TRBV5-1 and TRBJ2-3; 9 bases match TRBD2. J was trimmed by 5 bases and V by 0 bases; bases with no gene match: 10. The CDR3 contains 17 residues. Germline CDR1 SGHRS, CDR2 YFSETQ. CDR3 in DNA: TGCGCCAGCAGCTTGGCCCGTGGCGGGAGGGCCCTAGATACGCAGTATTTT. Amino acids: CASSLARGGRALDTQYF.

This clonotype was recorded at least ten times. The J gene is TRBJ2-1, the V gene TRBV7-2, with D tentatively TRBD1 or TRBD2 (5 bases each). The V and J ends lost 5 bases and 0 bases respectively, with 20 bases between them. CDR3 size: 18 residues. Germline V lookup: CDR1 SGHTA, CDR2 FQGNSA. CDR3 sequence (DNA): TGTGCCAGCAGCCCCTCGGGACGGCTGCTAAGCTCCTACAATGAGCAGTTCTTC. Amino acids: CASSPSGRLLSSYNEQFF.

This clonotype came up a few times. The chain uses TRBV2 and TRBJ2-7, with D unclear. The CDR3 extends over 14 amino acids. Germline-derived CDR1 and CDR2 are SNHLY and FYNNEI. V lost 8 bases and J 2 bases, leaving 16 bases between the germline ends. CDR3 residues: CASRKPGATYEQYF. The CDR3 nucleotides read TGTGCCAGCCGGAAGCCAGGAGCGACCTACGAGCAGTACTTC.